Following are 23 T cell receptor beta chains from one sample sequenced in a study of blood T cell repertoires in COVID-19. Measured with immunoSEQ multiplex PCR; TCRdb has only the in-frame clones, and not every one. The top ten clones hold approximately 1.5% of a sample with about 370,000 clones, under 90% of them seen once. Sequenced sample: PBMCs or T cells enriched from blood (not recorded which). The receptors here all came from a woman in her twenties or thirties who had recovered from COVID-19.

V is TRBV7-8 and J is TRBJ1-1; 8 bases fit TRBD1. The CDR3 is 15 residues long. With 1 base clipped from V and 3 bases from J, the junction kept 4 bases outside the gene matches. Germline values: CDR1 SGHVS, CDR2 FQNEAQ. DNA of the CDR3: TGTGCCAGCAGCTTAGTTGGACAGGGTTACACTGAAGCTTTCTTT. Translation gives CASSLVGQGYTEAFF.

V is TRBV28 and J is TRBJ2-1; 7 bases map to TRBD2. The length of the CDR3 is 15 residues. CDR1 MDHEN and CDR2 SYDVKM come from the germline V gene. The J segment lost 7 bases and the V segment lost 6 bases, leaving 12 bases of the junction unmatched. The CDR3 is CASRSISAGLNEQFF. The CDR3 coding sequence is TGTGCCAGCAGGAGCATATCAGCGGGACTAAATGAGCAGTTCTTC.

This chain connects TRBV5-4 to TRBJ2-3; 13 bases agree with TRBD2. Germline CDR1 reads SGHNT; CDR2 reads YYREEE (reference sequence). The CDR3 covers 17 residues. V trimming: 4 bases; J trimming: 0 bases; junction bases outside the gene matches: 5. This CDR3 reads CASSRLAGGSSTDTQYF. In nucleotides, the CDR3 is TGTGCCAGCAGCCGACTAGCGGGGGGCTCTAGCACAGATACGCAGTATTTT.

The rearrangement uses TRBV7-8 and TRBJ1-2, with TRBD1 as a possible D gene (6 bases). V shed 8 bases and J shed 8 bases, with 18 bases lying between them. Looked up from germline, CDR1 is SGHVS and CDR2 is FQNEAQ. The CDR3 loop spans 13 amino acids. CDR3 protein: CASGTAGVFGYTF. CDR3 sequence (DNA): TGTGCCAGCGGAACCGCAGGGGTATTCGGCTACACCTTC.

The chain couples TRBV2 to TRBJ1-2; 7 bases match TRBD1. Per the germline V gene, CDR1 is SNHLY and CDR2 is FYNNEI. With 6 bases clipped from V and 3 bases from J, the junction kept 4 bases outside the gene matches. The CDR3 contains 13 residues. CDR3 nucleotides: TGTGCCAGCAGCGACAGGGTTCACTATGGCTACACCTTC. Translated: CASSDRVHYGYTF. Combining the CDR3 with reference TRBV2 and TRBJ1-2 gives the whole variable domain EPEVTQTPSHQVTQMGQEVILRCVPISNHLYFYWYRQILGQKVEFLVSFYNNEISEKSEIFDDQFSVERPDGSNFTLKIRSTKLEDSAMYFCASSDRVHYGYTFGSGTRLTVV.

The chain links TRBV5-6 to TRBJ2-3; a possible D gene is TRBD1 (6 bases). Germline V CDR1 and CDR2: SGHDT, YYEEEE. The CDR3 is 17 residues long. Trimming removed 1 base from V and 2 bases from J, with 17 bases in between. In DNA, the CDR3 is TGTGCCAGCAGCTTGTTGGGCCGGACAGACCTCACAGATACGCAGTATTTT. It translates to CASSLLGRTDLTDTQYF.

This chain connects TRBV28 to TRBJ1-1; D unresolved. Germline CDR1 and CDR2: MDHEN and SYDVKM. The CDR3 sequence is 16 residues long. Trimming removed 6 bases at V and 4 bases at J, with 21 bases between. The CDR3 DNA reads TGTGCCAGCAGGACTACCGCCGGACCGGTAAGCACTGAAGCTTTCTTT. It is translated as CASRTTAGPVSTEAFF.

This clone has only a few counts. The chain carries TRBV11-2 and TRBJ1-1; D is possibly TRBD1 (6 bases). Trimming took off 3 bases at V and 2 bases at J, with 13 bases between the two ends. Germline CDR1 reads SGHAT; CDR2 reads FQNNGV. CDR3 size: 15 residues. The CDR3 sequence: CASSFHDRLNTEAFF. In nucleotides, the CDR3 is TGTGCCAGCAGCTTTCACGACAGGCTAAACACTGAAGCTTTCTTT.

The chain recombines TRBV27 with TRBJ1-6; D is uncertain. This CDR3 has 14 residues. Germline V gene sequence: CDR1 MNHEY, CDR2 SMNVEV (reference sequence). V shed 3 bases and J shed 7 bases, with 10 bases lying between them. CDR3 protein: CASSLMRWNSPLHF. In nucleotides, the CDR3 is TGTGCCAGCAGTTTGATGAGGTGGAATTCACCCCTCCACTTT.

The CDR3 sequence is CASSVGGRASGELFF. CDR3 DNA: TGTGCCAGCAGCGTAGGCGGGAGGGCCTCCGGGGAGCTGTTTTTT. The V and J genes are TRBV9 and TRBJ2-2; 9 positions agree with TRBD2. V was clipped by 0 bases and J by 6 bases; unmatched bases: 3. The CDR3 contains 15 residues. Germline V CDR1 and CDR2: SGDLS, YYNGEE. The variable domain in full, completed from reference TRBV9 and TRBJ2-2, reads DSGVTQTPKHLITATGQRVTLRCSPRSGDLSVYWYQQSLDQGLQFLIQYYNGEERAKGNILERFSAQQFPDLHSELNLSSLELGDSALYFCASSVGGRASGELFFGEGSRLTVL.

This chain joins TRBV3-1 (or the pseudogene TRBV3-2) and TRBJ2-1; tentative D call: TRBD2 (5 bases). The CDR3 runs 15 residues. CDR1 and CDR2 from the germline V gene are LGHDT and YNNKEL (reference sequence). Between the trimmed V and J ends, which lost 5 bases and 4 bases, there was a span of 15 bases. CDR3 in DNA: TGTGCCAGCAGCACAACTAGAGTCCTTTACAATGAGCAGTTCTTC. Its protein is CASSTTRVLYNEQFF.

V usage is TRBV7-2 and J usage is TRBJ1-2; D is perhaps TRBD1 (5 bases). Germline V gene data show CDR1 as SGHTA and CDR2 as FQGNSA. Trimming pared 1 base from V and 6 bases from J, leaving 24 bases between. CDR3 length: 18 residues. CDR3 bases: TGTGCCAGCAGCTTAGTGGGGCGGGGTTGGACTGTGCGGGATGGCTACACCTTC. Translated, it gives CASSLVGRGWTVRDGYTF.

The V gene is TRBV18, the J gene TRBJ1-1; tentatively, D is TRBD1 (6 bases). The CDR3 is 14 residues long. Trimming left V 2 bases short and J 4 bases short, with 11 bases between. Germline V lookup: CDR1 KGHSH, CDR2 LQKENI. CDR3: CASSPSTGFTEAFF. In nucleotides, the CDR3 is TGTGCCAGCTCACCAAGCACAGGGTTCACTGAAGCTTTCTTT.

This chain uses TRBV19 with TRBJ1-5; no reliable D call. The CDR3 has 13 residues. CDR1 LNHDA and CDR2 SQIVND come from the germline V gene (reference sequence). CDR3 region: CASKWGSGQPQHF. DNA of the CDR3: TGTGCGTCAAAATGGGGAAGCGGTCAGCCCCAGCATTTT.

The chain uses TRBV10-3 and TRBJ2-7, with TRBD2 matching 12 bases. Germline V gene lookup returns CDR1 ENHRY and CDR2 SYGVKD. The CDR3 contains 15 residues. V lost 10 bases to trimming and J lost 1 base; unmatched junction nucleotides: 8. Written as DNA, the CDR3 is TGTGCCACCAGACTAGCGGGAGCCGGGTCCTACGAGCAGTACTTC. Its protein product is CATRLAGAGSYEQYF.

The J gene is TRBJ1-4, the V gene TRBV7-2; no firm D call. V lost 1 base, J lost 10 bases, and 16 bases lay in between. This CDR3 has 15 amino acids. CDR1 SGHTA and CDR2 FQGNSA come from the germline V gene. The CDR3 region is CASSLGKGSGGKLFF. The CDR3 DNA follows: TGTGCCAGCAGCTTAGGTAAAGGGTCAGGAGGAAAACTGTTTTTT.

V gene TRBV27 combines with J gene TRBJ1-2; maybe TRBD1 (5 bases). Germline V gene lookup returns CDR1 MNHEY and CDR2 SMNVEV (reference sequence). The CDR3 spans 13 residues. Trimming pared 3 bases from V and 8 bases from J, leaving 13 bases between. The CDR3 loop is CASSFGVGGGYTF. The DNA of the CDR3 is TGTGCCAGCAGTTTCGGGGTGGGGGGGGGCTACACCTTC.

The genes are TRBV24-1 and TRBJ1-5; D remains unclear. Germline lookup yields CDR1 KGHDR and CDR2 SFDVKD. The V gene lost 1 base and the J gene lost 1 base, with 7 bases spanning the gap. There are 15 residues in the CDR3. CDR3 residues: CATSDFGHSNQPQHF. The CDR3 DNA is TGTGCCACCAGTGATTTTGGGCACAGCAATCAGCCCCAGCATTTT.

This chain uses TRBV24-1 with TRBJ1-4; D might be TRBD1 (5 bases). The CDR3 runs 15 residues. V lost 4 bases and J 8 bases, leaving 16 bases between the germline ends. Germline V gives CDR1 KGHDR, CDR2 SFDVKD. The CDR3 sequence: CATSDPRGSGEKLFF. Here the CDR3 DNA reads TGTGCCACCAGTGACCCTCGGGGGTCAGGAGAAAAACTGTTTTTT.

There are a few counts of this clone. V gene TRBV7-9 combines with J gene TRBJ2-7; D is uncertain. The CDR3 runs to 14 residues. Trimming pared 1 base from V and 1 base from J, leaving 8 bases between. CDR1 is SEHNR and CDR2 is FQNEAQ in the germline V gene (reference sequence). DNA for the CDR3: TGTGCCAGCAGCTTAGAGTTGAGATCCTACGAGCAGTACTTC. Its translation is CASSLELRSYEQYF.

V and J are TRBV6-2 or TRBV6-3 and TRBJ1-2; 8 bases fit TRBD1. Germline CDR1 is MNHEY and CDR2 is SVGEGT. The CDR3 extends over 16 amino acids. V lost 5 bases, J lost 5 bases, and 13 bases stayed unmatched. CDR3 DNA sequence: TGTGCCAGCAGTGATTACGAGGGACAGGCCACATATGGCTACACCTTC. Its translation is CASSDYEGQATYGYTF.

This clone has only one observation. The V and J genes are TRBV15 and TRBJ2-7; D is uncertain. The CDR3 is made up of 11 amino acids. Deletions cut 4 bases from V and 3 bases from J, with 4 bases between. Germline V gene data show CDR1 as LNHNV and CDR2 as YYDKDF (reference sequence). The CDR3 nucleotides read TGTGCCACCAGCATAAACTACGAGCAGTACTTC. It translates to CATSINYEQYF.

This chain joins TRBV28 and TRBJ1-5, with D perhaps TRBD1 (5 bases). V lost 7 bases and J lost 2, with 15 bases in between. Per germline, CDR1 MDHEN and CDR2 SYDVKM. The length of the CDR3 is 15 residues. CDR3 coding DNA: TGTGCCAGCAATATTTACCTAGGGGGCAATCAGCCCCAGCATTTT. It specifies CASNIYLGGNQPQHF.